This is a list of T cell receptor beta chains from one sample in a study of shared clonotypes between healthy human individuals. Clones were sequenced by immunoSEQ multiplex PCR, and TCRdb holds only the in-frame ones, with some missing. The sample has about 110,000 clones, around 68% seen once. Sequencing was performed on memory CD8+ T cells sorted from blood. The receptors shown here come from a young woman in good health. The CDR3 runs from the conserved cysteine through the conserved F or W. The D gene is left open where the match is weak. Expanded clones get a size class; other rows say once, few or many, or leave the size out.

V	length	J	size	D	DNA	CDR3
TRBV6-1	15	TRBJ1-2	few	TRBD1	TGTGCCAGCAGTGAAGGGACAGGGGCCGGCTATGGCTACACCTTC	CASSEGTGAGYGYTF
TRBV10-3	14	TRBJ2-7	-	TRBD2	TGTGCCATCATGAGCGGGACGTCGAAGGCCGAGCAGTACTTC	CAIMSGTSKAEQYF
TRBV28	13	TRBJ1-2	-	-	TGTGCCAGCAGTTCCAAGGTCCCCGTAGGCTACACCTTC	CASSSKVPVGYTF
TRBV11-2	14	TRBJ2-7	-	TRBD2	TGTGCCAGCAGCTCGGAAACTAGCGTCCACGAGCAGTACTTC	CASSSETSVHEQYF
TRBV7-2	15	TRBJ2-7	-	TRBD2	TGTGCCAGCGGGACGTGGAGCGGGAGGGCTTACGAGCAGTACTTC	CASGTWSGRAYEQYF
TRBV27	13	TRBJ2-7	few	-	TGTGCCAGCACCCCGAGCTACCCCGGGGAGCAGTACTTC	CASTPSYPGEQYF
TRBV19	14	TRBJ1-1	-	TRBD1	TGTGCCAGTAAGTCGACAGGGAGAAGGACTGAAGCTTTCTTT	CASKSTGRRTEAFF
TRBV6-6	13	TRBJ2-7	-	-	TGTGCCAGCAGTTACTCCGCGACTAGCGAGCAGTACTTC	CASSYSATSEQYF
TRBV5-6	15	TRBJ1-1	-	-	TGTGCCAGCAGCTTGGTTTGGGGCCCGAGGGGTGAAGCTTTCTTT	CASSLVWGPRGEAFF
TRBV27	15	TRBJ2-6	-	TRBD2	TGTGCCAGCACCCGGGGGGGTACTGGGGCCAACGTCCTGACTTTC	CASTRGGTGANVLTF
TRBV2	13	TRBJ2-7	-	-	TGTGCCAGCAGTGATGCGGAACCCTACGAGCAGTACTTC	CASSDAEPYEQYF
TRBV13	14	TRBJ1-2	few	-	TGTGCCAGCAGCCTAGGGGACCGGGACTATGGCTACACCTTC	CASSLGDRDYGYTF
TRBV29-1	13	TRBJ2-1	-	-	TGCAGCGTTGGGTCGGGGGAGGACAATGAGCAGTTCTTC	CSVGSGEDNEQFF
TRBV6-4	17	TRBJ1-2	-	-	TGTGCCAGCAGTGACTCGTGGGAGGCGCGCGCGTTATATGGCTACACCTTC	CASSDSWEARALYGYTF
TRBV19	13	TRBJ1-1	few	-	TGTGCCAGTAGTTCCAACGGGAACACTGAAGCTTTCTTT	CASSSNGNTEAFF
TRBV28	14	TRBJ1-5	-	-	TGTGCCAGCAGTCTGGGGGGGCTCGGTCAGCCCCAGCATTTT	CASSLGGLGQPQHF
TRBV28	14	TRBJ1-4	-	TRBD1	TGTGCCAGCAGCTTTTCGGGACAGTTTGAAAAACTGTTTTTT	CASSFSGQFEKLFF
TRBV7-9	15	TRBJ2-3	-	-	TGTGCCAGCAGCTCGGGACAATCAGGCACAGATACGCAGTATTTT	CASSSGQSGTDTQYF
TRBV18	19	TRBJ2-1	-	TRBD2	TGTGCCAGCTCACCAGTAAGGACCGGGAGGTCGCGTCCATACAATGAGCAGTTCTTC	CASSPVRTGRSRPYNEQFF
TRBV18	14	TRBJ1-5	-	-	TGTGCCAGCTCACCACGACAGGAAGATCAGCCCCAGCATTTT	CASSPRQEDQPQHF
TRBV29-1	13	TRBJ1-1	-	-	TGCAGCGTACTGTCAGGACTGAACACTGAAGCTTTCTTT	CSVLSGLNTEAFF
TRBV27	14	TRBJ2-7	-	-	TGTGCCAGCAGTTTATTTGGGGGCCTCGACGAGCAGTACTTC	CASSLFGGLDEQYF
TRBV15	16	TRBJ2-3	-	TRBD2	TGTGCCACCAGCAGAGAAACGGGAGGGGGAACAGATACGCAGTATTTT	CATSRETGGGTDTQYF
TRBV7-9	13	TRBJ2-7	-	-	TGTGCCAGCAGCTATCAGGACAGGGAGGGGCAGTACTTC	CASSYQDREGQYF
TRBV29-1	12	TRBJ2-7	-	-	TGCAGCGTCCGCTGGTACCGTGACGAGCAGTACTTC	CSVRWYRDEQYF
TRBV2	15	TRBJ2-7	-	TRBD1	TGTGCCAGCAGTGAAGTGGGTGACAGGGGCTACGAGCAGTACTTC	CASSEVGDRGYEQYF
TRBV5-8	8	TRBJ1-1	-	-	TGTGCCAGCAGCTTGGTTGGGTTT	CASSLVGF
TRBV11-2	12	TRBJ2-7	-	TRBD1	TGTGCCAGCAGCCACGACAGGGACGAGCAGTACTTC	CASSHDRDEQYF
TRBV28	17	TRBJ1-5	-	-	TGTGCCAGCCGAGGCGGCGTCCGGGCCGGGCTGGATCAGCCCCAGCATTTT	CASRGGVRAGLDQPQHF
TRBV7-8	12	TRBJ2-7	-	-	TGTGCCAGCAGCTTAGCCAACACCCACCAGTACTTC	CASSLANTHQYF
TRBV28	13	TRBJ1-1	-	-	TGTGCCAGCATCGAAGGGGTGAACACTGAAGCTTTCTTT	CASIEGVNTEAFF
TRBV4-1	16	TRBJ1-3	-	TRBD1	TGCGCCAGCAGCCAAGGAACAGGGGGTTACGGAAACACCATATATTTT	CASSQGTGGYGNTIYF
TRBV5-1	13	TRBJ2-3	-	-	TGCGCCAGCGAAGCTAGCGGCACAGATACGCAGTATTTT	CASEASGTDTQYF
TRBV5-6	12	TRBJ1-5	-	-	TGTGCCAGCAGCTTACCGAATCAGCCCCAGCATTTT	CASSLPNQPQHF
TRBV6-5	15	TRBJ2-7	-	TRBD2	TGTGCCAGCAGTTACTCGGGACTACCCACCACCGAGCAGTACTTC	CASSYSGLPTTEQYF
TRBV10-3	15	TRBJ2-7	-	TRBD2	TGTGCCATCAACCCTGCGACTAGCAGCACCTACGAGCAGTACTTC	CAINPATSSTYEQYF
TRBV7-8	15	TRBJ1-5	-	-	TGTGCCAGCAGCCCATGGACGGATAGCAATCAGCCCCAGCATTTT	CASSPWTDSNQPQHF
TRBV13	13	TRBJ1-2	-	TRBD1	TGTGCCAGCAGCTTACAGGGGGACTATGGCTACACCTTC	CASSLQGDYGYTF
TRBV9	14	TRBJ2-1	many	TRBD2	TGTGCCAGCAGCCCCGGGGGGTCTAGAGATGAGCAGTTCTTC	CASSPGGSRDEQFF
TRBV6-6	15	TRBJ2-6	-	-	TGTGCCAGCAGTCAAGGCGGGTCTGGGGCCAACGTCCTGACTTTC	CASSQGGSGANVLTF
TRBV4-1	13	TRBJ2-7	few	-	TGTGCCAGCAGCCGTCGACTGAGTGCGGAGCAGTACTTC	CASSRRLSAEQYF
TRBV28	15	TRBJ1-4	many	TRBD1	TGTGCCAGCAGTTATCCGGGACAGGGTAATGAAAAACTGTTTTTT	CASSYPGQGNEKLFF
TRBV25-1	16	TRBJ2-3	-	TRBD2	TGTGCCAGCAGTGCCGAACTAGCGGGAGTTTCAGATACGCAGTATTTT	CASSAELAGVSDTQYF
TRBV2	22	TRBJ1-2	-	TRBD1	TGTGCCAGCAGTATGTCCTCGGGTCAACTCTCTGGACAGGGGGCGACGGACTATGGCTACACCTTC	CASSMSSGQLSGQGATDYGYTF
TRBV25-1	11	TRBJ2-7	few	TRBD1	TGTGCCAGCAGTGAGACAGGGGGGCAGTACTTC	CASSETGGQYF
TRBV7-7	15	TRBJ2-7	-	TRBD2	TGTGCCAGCAGCTCCCGAGCTAGCGGGATGGTTGAGCAGTACTTC	CASSSRASGMVEQYF
TRBV15	16	TRBJ2-1	many	TRBD2	TGTGCCACCAGCAGCGGACTAGCGGGACTCTACGGTGAGCAGTTCTTC	CATSSGLAGLYGEQFF
TRBV30	11	TRBJ2-1	-	-	TGTGCCTGGAGGGGGTACAATGAGCAGTTCTTC	CAWRGYNEQFF
TRBV6-1	20	TRBJ2-7	-	TRBD2	TGTGCCAGCAGTGATGGCGGTAGCGGGAGGGTAGGCCCTTCCGACTACGAGCAGTACTTC	CASSDGGSGRVGPSDYEQYF
TRBV10-3	11	TRBJ2-7	-	-	TGTGCCATCAGTAGGGGTTACGAGCAGTACTTC	CAISRGYEQYF
TRBV7-9	16	TRBJ1-3	many	-	TGTGCCAGCAGCTCCCGGGGCGGCTCTTCTGGAAACACCATATATTTT	CASSSRGGSSGNTIYF
TRBV19	14	TRBJ1-1	few	TRBD1	TGTGCCAGTAGAGACAGGGAAATAAACACTGAAGCTTTCTTT	CASRDREINTEAFF
TRBV12-5	15	TRBJ2-3	-	-	TGTGCTAGTGGACTTGGGGGAAGAAGTTCAGATACGCAGTATTTT	CASGLGGRSSDTQYF